This T cell receptor (beta chain) came from a study of blood T cell repertoires in COVID-19. Across the whole study: The United States, Italy and Spain provided the acute and convalescent COVID-19 samples. From T cells, B-cell-depleted T cells, or PBMCs came the material, which was cDNA or gDNA.

There are 15 residues in the CDR3. Per the germline V gene, CDR1 is LGHDT and CDR2 is YNNKEL (reference sequence). Deletions cut 1 base from V and 1 base from J, with 7 bases between. Clones were sequenced by immunoSEQ multiplex PCR, and TCRdb holds only the in-frame ones, with some missing. The table includes 70,000 or so clones, roughly 80% detected once. The sequenced sample was peripheral blood. The chain couples TRBV3-1 (or the pseudogene TRBV3-2) to TRBJ2-2; D gene unclear. The origin of this receptor is a human donor in a cohort sampled during active COVID-19. In DNA form, the CDR3 reads TGTGCCAGCAGCCAAGTGACGGGGAACACCGGGGAGCTGTTTTTT. Translation gives CASSQVTGNTGELFF.